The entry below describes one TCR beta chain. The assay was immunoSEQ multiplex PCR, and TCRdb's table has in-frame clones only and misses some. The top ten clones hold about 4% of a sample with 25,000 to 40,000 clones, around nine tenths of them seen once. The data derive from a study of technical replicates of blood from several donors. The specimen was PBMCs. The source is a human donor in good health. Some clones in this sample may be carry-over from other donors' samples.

The CDR3 DNA is TGTGCCAGCAGCGCCGGGACTAGCGGGAACACCGGGGAGCTGTTTTTT. Residues: CASSAGTSGNTGELFF. This chain joins TRBV9 and TRBJ2-2; 11 nucleotides agree with TRBD2. Losses at the gene ends were 3 bases for V and 1 base for J; bases not matched to a gene: 2. CDR1 is SGDLS and CDR2 is YYNGEE in the germline V gene. This CDR3 spans 16 amino acids.